The next 24 T cell receptor beta chains were all read from a single sample in a study of cytomegalovirus exposure and HLA in healthy donors. Assay: immunoSEQ multiplex PCR; the TCRdb copy retains only in-frame clones and omits some. The sample shows roughly 130,000 clones, roughly 86% of them seen only once. Sequences were obtained from PBMCs. These receptors were collected from a man aged 30 to 39 in good health and CMV-seronegative.

The V and J genes are TRBV19 and TRBJ1-5; no clear D gene. V gave up 1 base and J gave up 0 bases, with 4 bases separating them. Germline values: CDR1 LNHDA, CDR2 SQIVND (reference sequence). This CDR3 comprises 14 residues. The CDR3 sequence is CASSIGLSNQPQHF. The DNA of the CDR3 is TGTGCCAGTAGTATAGGGCTTAGCAATCAGCCCCAGCATTTT. Supplemented by reference TRBV19 and TRBJ1-5, the full variable domain reads DGGITQSPKYLFRKEGQNVTLSCEQNLNHDAMYWYRQDPGQGLRLIYYSQIVNDFQKGDIAEGYSVSREKKESFPLTVTSAQKNPTAFYLCASSIGLSNQPQHFGDGTRLSIL.

CDR3 sequence: CASSAEGARTDTQYF. The CDR3 DNA follows: TGTGCCAGCAGCGCGGAGGGGGCCCGCACAGATACGCAGTATTTT. This chain links TRBV9 with TRBJ2-3; tentatively, D is TRBD1 (7 bases). CDR1 and CDR2 (germline): SGDLS, YYNGEE. V was shortened by 3 bases and J by 1 base, with 12 bases between the two germline ends. The CDR3 has 15 amino acids.

This clone occurred once. The rearrangement uses TRBV7-2 and TRBJ1-5; 7 positions match TRBD1. With V trimmed by 10 bases and J by 2 bases, 11 bases remained unmatched. Germline V CDR1 and CDR2: SGHTA, FQGNSA. The CDR3 spans 15 residues. The CDR3 DNA follows: TGTGCCACCCAGTCACAGGGGAAGGGCAATCAGCCCCAGCATTTT. The encoded protein is CATQSQGKGNQPQHF.

The chain uses TRBV19 and TRBJ1-6; 10 bases match TRBD1. Germline trimming cut 6 bases from V and 7 bases from J; bases unmatched to any gene: 9. Germline V gives CDR1 LNHDA, CDR2 SQIVND (reference sequence). The CDR3 length is 16 residues. CDR3 bases: TGTGCCAGTAGCTGGGACAGGGGAGTAGGGAATTCACCCCTCCACTTT. Translated, it gives CASSWDRGVGNSPLHF.

This clone turned up a few times. This chain links TRBV7-9 with TRBJ1-5; TRBD1 matches 7 bases. The V gene's germline CDR1 is SEHNR and CDR2 FQNEAQ (reference sequence). Unmatched junction bases numbered 1, after V lost 4 bases and J lost 1 base. CDR3 length: 14 amino acids. The CDR3 DNA sequence: TGTGCCAGCAGCTCGGGACAGAGCAATCAGCCCCAGCATTTT. Protein: CASSSGQSNQPQHF.

This chain joins TRBV19 and TRBJ2-7; 7 nucleotides match TRBD1. The germline V gene encodes CDR1 LNHDA and CDR2 SQIVND (reference sequence). V lost 5 bases and J lost 3; bases outside the gene matches: 4. The CDR3 is 13 residues long. CDR3 protein: CASSVDRSYEQYF. The CDR3 DNA sequence: TGTGCCAGTAGTGTGGACAGGAGCTACGAGCAGTACTTC.

The chain couples TRBV27 to TRBJ2-7, with D possibly TRBD1 on 6 matching bases. The V gene's germline CDR1 is MNHEY and CDR2 SMNVEV (reference sequence). This CDR3 has 14 residues. V was cut by 3 bases and J by 2 bases, with 11 bases left in between. The CDR3 nucleotides read TGTGCCAGCAGTTTGGGGGCAGGGGCCTACGAGCAGTACTTC. It codes for CASSLGAGAYEQYF.

The CDR3 region is CASSYSSGVVEQYF. In DNA, the CDR3 is TGTGCCAGCAGTTATAGTTCCGGGGTAGTCGAGCAGTACTTC. The V and J genes are TRBV6-5 and TRBJ2-7, with D possibly being TRBD2 (5 bases). Germline V lookup: CDR1 MNHEY, CDR2 SVGAGI. The ends were cut back, 3 bases at V and 6 bases at J, with 15 bases in the middle. The CDR3 loop spans 14 amino acids.

The chain recombines TRBV9 with TRBJ2-1; 8 bases align to TRBD2. The germline V gene has CDR1 SGDLS and CDR2 YYNGEE. After removal of 3 bases from V and 7 bases from J, the junction contained 6 bases not matched to a gene. The CDR3 loop spans 14 amino acids. The CDR3 loop is CASSAGGAGNEQFF. CDR3 coding DNA: TGTGCCAGCAGCGCGGGAGGGGCTGGAAATGAGCAGTTCTTC.

V usage is TRBV11-3 and J usage is TRBJ1-3; a weak D match, TRBD1 (6 bases). The CDR3 has 15 amino acids. Germline CDR1 is SGHNT and CDR2 is YENEEA. V gave up 4 bases and J gave up 10 bases, with 20 bases separating them. CDR3 in DNA: TGTGCCAGCAGCTCTTCGGGACACGGGACGGCTACCATATATTTT. Translating gives CASSSSGHGTATIYF.

The chain joins TRBV11-3 to TRBJ2-2, with D hard to call. The CDR3 spans 13 residues. Looked up from germline, CDR1 is SGHNT and CDR2 is YENEEA. The V and J ends lost 5 bases and 5 bases respectively, with 9 bases between them. CDR3 protein: CASSTVPTGELFF. The CDR3, as DNA: TGTGCCAGCAGCACGGTCCCAACCGGGGAGCTGTTTTTT.

The chain couples TRBV5-4 to TRBJ1-2; 12 nucleotides line up with TRBD1. J was trimmed by 7 bases and V by 4 bases; bases with no gene match: 11. The CDR3 is 16 residues long. Germline loops: CDR1 SGHNT, CDR2 YYREEE (reference sequence). DNA of the CDR3: TGTGCCAGCAGCACGCAAAGGGGGACAGGGGGCCTTGGCTACACCTTC. It encodes CASSTQRGTGGLGYTF.

The chain is built from TRBV5-1 and TRBJ1-1; 7 positions agree with TRBD1. The trim removed 2 bases at V and 4 bases at J, leaving 11 bases unmatched. CDR3 size: 16 residues. CDR1 and CDR2 (germline): SGHRS, YFSETQ. The DNA for the CDR3 is TGCGCCAGCAGCTTTATGGCAGGGGGGTCGGGCACTGAAGCTTTCTTT. Translating it yields CASSFMAGGSGTEAFF.

This chain joins TRBV4-3 and TRBJ1-2; D gene uncertain. The CDR3 has 15 residues. The V and J ends lost 0 bases and 3 bases respectively, with 11 bases between them. Germline V gene sequence: CDR1 LGHNA, CDR2 YSLEER. CDR3 bases: TGCGCCAGCAGCCAAGATCGGACTCCCCACTATGGCTACACCTTC. Encoded protein: CASSQDRTPHYGYTF.

This clone came up a few times. The V and J genes are TRBV6-1 and TRBJ2-2; D remains unclear. V was cut by 3 bases and J by 5 bases, with 13 bases left in between. CDR1 is MNHNS and CDR2 is SASEGT in the germline V gene. This CDR3 has 15 amino acids. Here the CDR3 DNA reads TGTGCCAGCAGTGAGGTCAGGTTTTCGACCGGGGAGCTGTTTTTT. Translated: CASSEVRFSTGELFF.

This clone showed up just a few times. The V call is TRBV28, the J call TRBJ1-1, with D maybe TRBD1 (5 bases). Germline V gene sequence: CDR1 MDHEN, CDR2 SYDVKM. V lost 4 bases and J lost 1, with 10 bases in between. The CDR3 has 14 amino acids. DNA for the CDR3: TGTGCCAGCAGTTCCCAGGGAGGGAACACTGAAGCTTTCTTT. Residues: CASSSQGGNTEAFF.

V is TRBV11-2 and J is TRBJ1-5; 8 positions agree with TRBD1. Losses at the gene ends were 4 bases for V and 0 bases for J; bases not matched to a gene: 5. The length of the CDR3 is 16 residues. CDR1 and CDR2 (germline): SGHAT, FQNNGV. The CDR3 DNA sequence: TGTGCCAGCAGCTCGCGGACAGGGAATAGCAATCAGCCCCAGCATTTT. Amino acids: CASSSRTGNSNQPQHF.

Regarding this clone: Sequence at one end of the junction differs from germline and may be a read error. The chain combines TRBV7-7 with TRBJ2-1; 9 nucleotides agree with TRBD1. Germline CDR1 SSHAT, CDR2 FNYEAQ (reference sequence). The CDR3 runs 16 residues. DNA for the CDR3: TGTGCTAGCAGCTTAGGTTCGGGACAGGGTGTTTCTGAGCAGTTCTTC. Its translation: CASSLGSGQGVSEQFF.

This clone was picked up a small number of times. This chain links TRBV6-5 with TRBJ1-2; tentatively, D is TRBD1 (6 bases). V was shortened by 5 bases and J by 5 bases, with 12 bases between the two germline ends. CDR3 length: 13 amino acids. From germline, CDR1 is MNHEY and CDR2 SVGAGI. The CDR3 loop reads CASSNPTGYGYTF. DNA for the CDR3: TGTGCCAGCAGTAACCCGACAGGTTATGGCTACACCTTC.

The chain links TRBV6-1 to TRBJ2-2; 8 nucleotides match TRBD2. This CDR3 comprises 18 residues. J was trimmed by 7 bases and V by 4 bases; bases with no gene match: 17. Per germline, CDR1 MNHNS and CDR2 SASEGT. CDR3 DNA sequence: TGTGCCAGCAGTGCCCGGGATGGGTTAGCGGGGAAGGTCGGGGAGCTGTTTTTT. Translated: CASSARDGLAGKVGELFF.

The chain links TRBV5-4 to TRBJ2-2, with D possibly matching TRBD2 (6 bases). This CDR3 is built from 16 residues. The germline V and J ends were trimmed by 5 bases and 4 bases, with 18 bases remaining between them. CDR1 SGHNT and CDR2 YYREEE come from the germline V gene (reference sequence). The chain's CDR3 is CASRERSGVTTGELFF. CDR3 DNA sequence: TGTGCCAGCAGGGAGAGGTCGGGAGTCACCACCGGGGAGCTGTTTTTT.

The chain uses TRBV7-7 and TRBJ2-1; 9 positions match TRBD1. V lost 5 bases to trimming and J lost 8 bases; unmatched junction nucleotides: 10. Germline V gene data show CDR1 as SSHAT and CDR2 as FNYEAQ (reference sequence). The CDR3 sequence is 15 residues long. CDR3 nucleotides: TGTGCCAGCAGCACCGGGACAGGGTATTTCGATGAGCAGTTCTTC. Its translation: CASSTGTGYFDEQFF.

V gene TRBV7-7 combines with J gene TRBJ1-6; D possibly corresponds to TRBD1 (6 bases). Germline loops: CDR1 SSHAT, CDR2 FNYEAQ (reference sequence). This CDR3 region has 13 residues. CDR3 DNA sequence: TGTGCTAGTAGGGGCAGGGGCGATTCACCCCTCCACTTT. Amino acid sequence: CASRGRGDSPLHF.

The chain is built from TRBV10-3 and TRBJ2-1; tentatively, D is TRBD1 (5 bases). Germline assignment: CDR1 ENHRY and CDR2 SYGVKD. This CDR3 is 16 amino acids long. Between the trimmed V and J ends, which lost 0 bases and 3 bases, there was a span of 12 bases. The CDR3 loop is CAISESADMVYNEQFF. DNA for the CDR3: TGTGCCATCAGTGAGTCTGCGGACATGGTCTACAATGAGCAGTTCTTC.